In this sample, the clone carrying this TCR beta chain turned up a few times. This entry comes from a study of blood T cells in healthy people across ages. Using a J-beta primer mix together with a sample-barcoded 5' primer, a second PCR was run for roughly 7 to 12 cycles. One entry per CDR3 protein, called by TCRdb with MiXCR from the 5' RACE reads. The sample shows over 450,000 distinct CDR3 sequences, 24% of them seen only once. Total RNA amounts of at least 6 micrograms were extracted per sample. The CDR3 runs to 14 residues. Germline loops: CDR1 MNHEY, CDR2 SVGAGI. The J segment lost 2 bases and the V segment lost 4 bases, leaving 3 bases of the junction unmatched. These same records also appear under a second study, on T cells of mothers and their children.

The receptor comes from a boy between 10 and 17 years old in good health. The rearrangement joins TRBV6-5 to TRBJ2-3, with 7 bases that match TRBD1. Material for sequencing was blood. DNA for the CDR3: TGTGCCAGCAGTTCCGGACAGGACACAGATACGCAGTATTTT. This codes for CASSSGQDTDTQYF.